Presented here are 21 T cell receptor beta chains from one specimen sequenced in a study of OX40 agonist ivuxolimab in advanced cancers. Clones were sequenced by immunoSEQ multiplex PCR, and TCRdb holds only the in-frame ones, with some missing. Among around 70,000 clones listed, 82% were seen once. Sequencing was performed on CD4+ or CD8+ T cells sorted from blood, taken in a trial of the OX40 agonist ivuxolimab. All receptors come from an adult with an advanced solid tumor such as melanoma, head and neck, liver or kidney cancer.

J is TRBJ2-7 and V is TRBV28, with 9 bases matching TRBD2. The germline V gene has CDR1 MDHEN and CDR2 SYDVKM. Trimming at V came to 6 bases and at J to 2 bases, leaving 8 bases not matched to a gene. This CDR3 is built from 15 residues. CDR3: CASRTPGGRAYEQYF. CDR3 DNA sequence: TGTGCCAGCAGAACGCCGGGCGGGAGGGCCTACGAGCAGTACTTC.

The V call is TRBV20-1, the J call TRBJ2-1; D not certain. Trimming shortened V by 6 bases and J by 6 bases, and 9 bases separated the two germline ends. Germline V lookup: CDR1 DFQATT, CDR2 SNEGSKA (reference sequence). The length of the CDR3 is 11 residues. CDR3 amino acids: CSALRFNEQFF. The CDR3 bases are TGCAGTGCCCTCCGATTCAATGAGCAGTTCTTC.

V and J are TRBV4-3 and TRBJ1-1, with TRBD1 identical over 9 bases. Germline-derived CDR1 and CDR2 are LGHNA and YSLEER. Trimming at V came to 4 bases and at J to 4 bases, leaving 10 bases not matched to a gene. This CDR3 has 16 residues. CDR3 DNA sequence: TGCGCCAGCAGCCGTGGACAGGGGACTAGAGGCACTGAAGCTTTCTTT. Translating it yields CASSRGQGTRGTEAFF.

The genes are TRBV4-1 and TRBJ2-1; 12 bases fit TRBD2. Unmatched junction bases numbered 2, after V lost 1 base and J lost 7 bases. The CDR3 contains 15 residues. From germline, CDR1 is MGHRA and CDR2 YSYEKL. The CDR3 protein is CASSQGLAGENEQFF. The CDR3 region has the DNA TGCGCCAGCAGCCAAGGACTAGCGGGGGAAAATGAGCAGTTCTTC.

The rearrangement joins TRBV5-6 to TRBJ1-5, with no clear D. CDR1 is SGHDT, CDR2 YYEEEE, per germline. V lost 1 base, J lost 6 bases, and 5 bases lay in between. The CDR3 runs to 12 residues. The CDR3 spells CASSLRGQPQHF. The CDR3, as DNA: TGTGCCAGCAGCTTGCGGGGTCAGCCCCAGCATTTT. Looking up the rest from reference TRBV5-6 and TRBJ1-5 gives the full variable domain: DAGVTQSPTHLIKTRGQQVTLRCSPKSGHDTVSWYQQALGQGPQFIFQYYEEEERQRGNFPDRFSGHQFPNYSSELNVNALLLGDSALYLCASSLRGQPQHFGDGTRLSIL.

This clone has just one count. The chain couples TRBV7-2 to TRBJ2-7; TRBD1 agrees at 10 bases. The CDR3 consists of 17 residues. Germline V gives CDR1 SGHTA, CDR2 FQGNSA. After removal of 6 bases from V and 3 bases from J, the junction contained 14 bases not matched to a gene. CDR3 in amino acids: CASSYRIGQGGSYEQYF. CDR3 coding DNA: TGTGCCAGCAGTTACAGAATTGGACAGGGGGGGAGCTACGAGCAGTACTTC.

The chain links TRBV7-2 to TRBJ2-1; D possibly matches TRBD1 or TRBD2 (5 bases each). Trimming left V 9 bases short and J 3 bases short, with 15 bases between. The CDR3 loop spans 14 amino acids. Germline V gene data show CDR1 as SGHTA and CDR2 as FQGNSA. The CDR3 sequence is CASIRGPIYNEQFF. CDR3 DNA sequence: TGTGCCAGTATTAGGGGACCAATCTACAATGAGCAGTTCTTC.

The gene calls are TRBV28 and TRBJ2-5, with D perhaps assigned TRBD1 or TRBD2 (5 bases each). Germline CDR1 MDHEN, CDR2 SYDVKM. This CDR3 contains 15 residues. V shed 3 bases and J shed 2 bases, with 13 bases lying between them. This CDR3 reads CASSLAQGVQETQYF. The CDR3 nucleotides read TGTGCCAGCAGTTTGGCTCAGGGAGTACAAGAGACCCAGTACTTC. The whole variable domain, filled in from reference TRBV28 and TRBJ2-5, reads DVKVTQSSRYLVKRTGEKVFLECVQDMDHENMFWYRQDPGLGLRLIYFSYDVKMKEKGDIPEGYSVSREKKERFSLILESASTNQTSMYLCASSLAQGVQETQYFGPGTRLLVL.

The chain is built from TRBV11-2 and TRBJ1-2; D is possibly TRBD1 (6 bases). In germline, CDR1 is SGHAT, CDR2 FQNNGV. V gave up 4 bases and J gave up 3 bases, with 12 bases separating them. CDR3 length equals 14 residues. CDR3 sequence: CASSWRGGDYGYTF. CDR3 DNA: TGTGCCAGCAGCTGGAGGGGGGGCGACTATGGCTACACCTTC.

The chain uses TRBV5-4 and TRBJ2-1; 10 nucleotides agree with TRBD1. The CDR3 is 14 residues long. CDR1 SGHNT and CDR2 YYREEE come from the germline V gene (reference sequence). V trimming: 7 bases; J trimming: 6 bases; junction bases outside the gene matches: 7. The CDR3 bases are TGTGCCAGCGCCTCGGGACAGGGGTTCAATGAGCAGTTCTTC. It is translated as CASASGQGFNEQFF. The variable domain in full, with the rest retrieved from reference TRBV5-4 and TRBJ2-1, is ETGVTQSPTHLIKTRGQQVTLRCSSQSGHNTVSWYQQALGQGPQFIFQYYREEENGRGNFPPRFSGLQFPNYSSELNVNALELDDSALYLCASASGQGFNEQFFGPGTRLTVL.

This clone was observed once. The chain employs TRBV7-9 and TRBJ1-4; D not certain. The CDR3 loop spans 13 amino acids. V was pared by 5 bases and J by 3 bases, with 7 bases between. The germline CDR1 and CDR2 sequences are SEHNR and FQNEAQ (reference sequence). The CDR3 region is CASSVDPNEKLFF. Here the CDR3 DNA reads TGTGCCAGCAGCGTTGACCCTAATGAAAAACTGTTTTTT.

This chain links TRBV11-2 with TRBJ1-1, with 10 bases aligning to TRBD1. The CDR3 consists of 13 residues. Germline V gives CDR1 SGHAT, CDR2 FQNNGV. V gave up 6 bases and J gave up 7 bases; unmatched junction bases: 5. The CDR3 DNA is TGTGCCAGCAGTCGAGGACAGGGGGTTGAAGCTTTCTTT. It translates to CASSRGQGVEAFF.

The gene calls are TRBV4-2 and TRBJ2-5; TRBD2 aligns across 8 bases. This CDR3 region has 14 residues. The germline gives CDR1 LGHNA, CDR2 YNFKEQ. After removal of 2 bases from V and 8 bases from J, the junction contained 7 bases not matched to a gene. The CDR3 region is CASSQYGGANTQYF. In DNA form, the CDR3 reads TGTGCCAGCAGCCAATACGGGGGGGCCAATACCCAGTACTTC.

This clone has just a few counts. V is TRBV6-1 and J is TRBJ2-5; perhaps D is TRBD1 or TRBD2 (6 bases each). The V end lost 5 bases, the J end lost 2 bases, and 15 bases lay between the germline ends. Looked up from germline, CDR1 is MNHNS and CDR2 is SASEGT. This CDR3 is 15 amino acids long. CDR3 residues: CASSPSQGRQETQYF. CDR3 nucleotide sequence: TGTGCCAGCAGTCCCAGCCAGGGGAGGCAAGAGACCCAGTACTTC.

The CDR3 sequence is CASSFRVQETQYF. The DNA for the CDR3 is TGCGCCAGCAGCTTCCGTGTTCAAGAGACCCAGTACTTC. This sequence joins TRBV5-1 and TRBJ2-5, with D unresolved. Germline CDR1 reads SGHRS; CDR2 reads YFSETQ. The CDR3 loop spans 13 amino acids. V lost 2 bases and J 2 bases, leaving 7 bases between the germline ends.

Here the CDR3 reads CASTRSPSSYNEQFF. The DNA for the CDR3 is TGTGCCTCTACCAGAAGCCCGAGCTCCTACAATGAGCAGTTCTTC. The rearrangement joins TRBV19 to TRBJ2-1, with D hard to call. V was clipped by 11 bases and J by 0 bases, with 17 bases between them. This CDR3 spans 15 amino acids. Germline CDR1 reads LNHDA; CDR2 reads SQIVND (reference sequence).

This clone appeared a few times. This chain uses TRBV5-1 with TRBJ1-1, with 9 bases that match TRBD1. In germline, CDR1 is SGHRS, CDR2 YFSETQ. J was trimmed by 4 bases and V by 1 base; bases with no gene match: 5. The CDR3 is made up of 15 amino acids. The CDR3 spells CASSLSSTGGTEAFF. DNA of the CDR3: TGCGCCAGCAGCTTGAGTTCGACAGGGGGCACTGAAGCTTTCTTT.

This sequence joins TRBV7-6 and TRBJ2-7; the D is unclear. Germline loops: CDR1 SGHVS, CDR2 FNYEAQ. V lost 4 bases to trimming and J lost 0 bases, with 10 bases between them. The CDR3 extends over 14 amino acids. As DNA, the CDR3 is TGTGCCAGCAGCTCAACAGTGTTCTCCTACGAGCAGTACTTC. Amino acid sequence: CASSSTVFSYEQYF. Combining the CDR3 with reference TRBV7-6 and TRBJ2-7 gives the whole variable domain GAGVSQSPRYKVTKRGQDVALRCDPISGHVSLYWYRQALGQGPEFLTYFNYEAQQDKSGLPNDRFSAERPEGSISTLTIQRTEQRDSAMYRCASSSTVFSYEQYFGPGTRLTVT.

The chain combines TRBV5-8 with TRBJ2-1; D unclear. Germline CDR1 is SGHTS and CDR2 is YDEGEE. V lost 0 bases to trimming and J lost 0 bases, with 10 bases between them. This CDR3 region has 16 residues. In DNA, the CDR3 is TGTGCCAGCAGCTTGGGGGCGGTACCCTCCTACAATGAGCAGTTCTTC. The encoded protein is CASSLGAVPSYNEQFF.

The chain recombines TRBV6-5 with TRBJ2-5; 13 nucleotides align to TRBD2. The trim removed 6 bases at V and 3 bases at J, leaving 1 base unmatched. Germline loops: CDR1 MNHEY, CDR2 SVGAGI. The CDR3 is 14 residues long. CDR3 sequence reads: CASSGLAGEETQYF. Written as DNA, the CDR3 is TGTGCCAGCAGCGGACTAGCGGGGGAAGAGACCCAGTACTTC.

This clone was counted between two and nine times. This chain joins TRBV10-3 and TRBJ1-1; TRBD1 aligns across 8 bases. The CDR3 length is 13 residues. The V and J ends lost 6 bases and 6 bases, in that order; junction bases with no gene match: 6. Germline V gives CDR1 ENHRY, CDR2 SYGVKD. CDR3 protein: CAISKDRAPEAFF. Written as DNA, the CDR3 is TGTGCCATCAGCAAGGACAGGGCCCCTGAAGCTTTCTTT.